This paragraph reports one T cell receptor beta chain. A read error may account for a junction end that differs from germline. This entry belongs to a study of OX40 agonist ivuxolimab in advanced cancers. About the research overall: Enrolled patients in dose escalation had cancers that were hepatocellular carcinoma, melanoma, renal cell or head and neck cancer. The eligibility criteria allowed prior anti-PD-1, anti-PD-L1 or anti-CTLA-4 therapy, and around 40% had some.

The assay was immunoSEQ multiplex PCR, and TCRdb's table has in-frame clones only and misses some. Among about 16,000 clones listed, approximately 84% were seen once. In germline, CDR1 is SGHRS, CDR2 YFSETQ. The CDR3 has 12 amino acids. The material sequenced was CD4+ or CD8+ T cells sorted from blood, taken in a trial of the OX40 agonist ivuxolimab. This receptor was taken from an adult with an advanced solid tumor such as melanoma, head and neck, liver or kidney cancer. V and J are TRBV5-1 and TRBJ1-1, with D perhaps TRBD1 (5 bases). CDR3 in amino acids: CASRLGGFEAFF. CDR3 in DNA: TGCGCCAGCCGCTTGGGGGGTTTTGAAGCTTTCTTT.